The clone carrying this T cell receptor (beta chain) was seen once. Its antigen is as yet unknown. CDR3 size: 18 residues. Germline V gene sequence: CDR1 LGHNT, CDR2 FRNRAP. Trimming shortened V by 3 bases and J by 0 bases, and 18 bases separated the two germline ends. The authors ran a second PCR of about 7 to 11 cycles using a sample-barcoded 5' primer and a J-beta primer mix. A template-switch adaptor containing 12 random nucleotides labeled each cDNA molecule. TCRdb reanalysed the 5' RACE reads using MiXCR and keeps one entry per CDR3 protein. The sample lists 700,000 to 800,000 distinct CDR3 sequences; more than 40% were seen once. This entry belongs to a study of blood T cells in healthy people across ages. Notes on the study in general: No conclusive comparison of naive versus antigen-experienced cells was possible with unsorted PBMCs. In long-lived donors, naive CD4+ cell counts and diversity exceeded those of aged donors.

Per-sample PBMC isolation yielded at least 6.5 million cells. This TCR was sampled from a woman aged 55-75 years in good health. The material sequenced was blood. The J gene is TRBJ1-3, the V gene TRBV12-5; no firm D call. CDR3 bases: TGTGCTAGTGGTTTTACTGTAACCCCTCCGAGCTCTGGAAACACCATATATTTT. It encodes CASGFTVTPPSSGNTIYF.